The 32 T cell receptor beta chains in this list originate from one sample, sequenced in a study of blood T cell repertoires in COVID-19. The assay was immunoSEQ multiplex PCR, and TCRdb's table has in-frame clones only and misses some. The table lists about 150,000 clones, about 85% of them singletons. Source material: peripheral blood. These receptors came from a woman aged 60-75 years with active or convalescent COVID-19.

The gene calls are TRBV19 and TRBJ2-5; 10 bases map to TRBD1. The junction had 8 bases not matched to a gene; V was cut back by 5 bases and J by 5 bases. CDR3 size: 15 residues. From germline, CDR1 is LNHDA and CDR2 SQIVND (reference sequence). This CDR3 is CASSVSPTGGETQYF. CDR3 bases: TGTGCCAGTAGTGTAAGCCCGACAGGGGGCGAGACCCAGTACTTC.

Written as DNA, the CDR3 is TGCGCCAGCAGCCCACAGGGGGAGACTAATGAAAAACTGTTTTTT. Its protein is CASSPQGETNEKLFF. This chain links TRBV4-3 with TRBJ1-4; 8 bases are shared with TRBD1. The junction had 3 bases not matched to a gene; V was cut back by 4 bases and J by 2 bases. The CDR3 sequence is 15 residues long. The V gene's germline CDR1 is LGHNA and CDR2 YSLEER.

J is TRBJ2-1 and V is TRBV5-4; possibly TRBD1 for D (7 bases). The V end lost 2 bases, the J end lost 7 bases, and 16 bases lay between the germline ends. This CDR3 comprises 15 residues. Looked up from germline, CDR1 is SGHNT and CDR2 is YYREEE (reference sequence). CDR3 in DNA: TGTGCCAGCAGCTTCACTCAGGGGGGTCTTAATGAGCAGTTCTTC. Translated: CASSFTQGGLNEQFF.

The chain is built from TRBV30 and TRBJ1-1, with D perhaps matching TRBD1 (5 bases). The CDR3 sequence is 11 residues long. The V gene lost 3 bases and the J gene lost 7 bases, with 9 bases spanning the gap. CDR1 and CDR2 (germline): GTSNPN, SVGIG (reference sequence). The CDR3 DNA sequence: TGTGCCTGGAGACTGGGGGGTGAAGCTTTCTTT. Amino acid sequence: CAWRLGGEAFF.

The J gene is TRBJ1-1, the V gene TRBV5-1, with D possibly matching TRBD1 (6 bases). Germline assignment: CDR1 SGHRS and CDR2 YFSETQ. V was clipped by 6 bases and J by 6 bases, with 15 bases between them. The CDR3 is 13 residues long. In DNA, the CDR3 is TGCGCCAGCAACCCAGGGGCAAGGGCTGAAGCTTTCTTT. Protein sequence: CASNPGARAEAFF.

This sequence joins TRBV6-1 and TRBJ1-2; 11 bases align to TRBD1. This CDR3 is built from 14 residues. Germline CDR1 is MNHNS and CDR2 is SASEGT. V dropped 3 bases and J dropped 5; count of bases not matched to a gene: 2. CDR3 protein: CASSDGQGAYGYTF. DNA of the CDR3: TGTGCCAGCAGTGACGGACAGGGGGCTTATGGCTACACCTTC.

The chain combines TRBV6-5 with TRBJ1-2; 8 bases match TRBD1. Germline trimming cut 7 bases from V and 3 bases from J; bases unmatched to any gene: 10. The CDR3 extends over 15 amino acids. Germline V gene lookup returns CDR1 MNHEY and CDR2 SVGAGI. DNA of the CDR3: TGTGCCAGCAAAAAGACAGGGGAAGTCGACTATGGCTACACCTTC. Its protein product is CASKKTGEVDYGYTF.

In its sample, this clone was seen once. This chain connects TRBV18 to TRBJ2-5; tentative D call: TRBD1 (6 bases). With 6 bases removed from V and 4 bases from J, the gap between germline ends came to 9 bases. CDR3 size: 12 residues. CDR1 is KGHSH, CDR2 LQKENI, per germline. The CDR3 protein is CASSGQIETQYF. The CDR3 region has the DNA TGTGCCAGCTCCGGACAGATAGAGACCCAGTACTTC.

This sequence joins TRBV6-5 and TRBJ1-1, with 9 bases that match TRBD1. The CDR3 sequence is 13 residues long. The junction had 2 bases not matched to a gene; V was cut back by 4 bases and J by 5 bases. Germline loops: CDR1 MNHEY, CDR2 SVGAGI. This CDR3 is CASSWTGATEAFF. In nucleotides, the CDR3 is TGTGCCAGCAGTTGGACAGGGGCAACTGAAGCTTTCTTT.

The rearrangement joins TRBV12-3 or TRBV12-4 to TRBJ2-1, with D hard to call. Trimming took 5 bases from V and 15 from J, leaving 17 bases between them. The CDR3 spans 12 residues. CDR3: CASSSNGPRRFF. For the CDR3, the DNA is TGTGCCAGCAGTAGTAACGGTCCCCGTCGGTTCTTC.

This chain connects TRBV5-5 to TRBJ2-7, with TRBD1 matching over 9 bases. The germline V gene has CDR1 SGHKS and CDR2 YYEKEE (reference sequence). The CDR3 contains 17 residues. The J segment lost 3 bases and the V segment lost 4 bases, leaving 14 bases of the junction unmatched. The CDR3 DNA sequence: TGTGCCAGCAGCCCTAGGACAGGGGTGCTTTTTAGCTACGAGCAGTACTTC. This codes for CASSPRTGVLFSYEQYF.

V and J are TRBV29-1 and TRBJ1-2; the D gene is possibly TRBD1 (6 bases). Trimming took 6 bases from V and 2 from J, leaving 19 bases between them. CDR1 and CDR2 (germline): SQVTM, ANQGSEA. The CDR3 consists of 15 residues. The CDR3: CSVREPGQNNYGYTF. CDR3 coding DNA: TGCAGCGTACGAGAACCGGGACAAAACAACTATGGCTACACCTTC.

The gene calls are TRBV2 and TRBJ2-7; TRBD2 might be the D (5 bases). Germline V gene data show CDR1 as SNHLY and CDR2 as FYNNEI. Trimming removed 7 bases from V and 0 bases from J, with 10 bases in between. This CDR3 contains 13 residues. The CDR3 here is CASMDWSSYEQYF. In DNA form, the CDR3 reads TGTGCCAGCATGGACTGGAGCTCCTACGAGCAGTACTTC.

This chain links TRBV9 with TRBJ1-2; 7 bases fit TRBD1. The CDR3 contains 15 residues. The trim removed 2 bases at V and 3 bases at J, leaving 7 bases unmatched. The V gene's germline CDR1 is SGDLS and CDR2 YYNGEE. The CDR3 region is CASSVGTASYYGYTF. The CDR3 bases are TGTGCCAGCAGCGTCGGGACAGCAAGTTACTATGGCTACACCTTC.

This clone counts as medium-sized. The chain uses TRBV6-6 and TRBJ1-2; D possibly corresponds to TRBD1 (6 bases). The CDR3 is 14 residues long. V was pared by 0 bases and J by 2 bases, with 7 bases between. From germline, CDR1 is MNHNY and CDR2 SVGAGI (reference sequence). The CDR3: CASSYSQGNYGYTF. DNA for the CDR3: TGTGCCAGCAGTTACTCACAGGGAAACTATGGCTACACCTTC.

The chain is built from TRBV30 and TRBJ1-2; D remains ambiguous. Per germline, CDR1 GTSNPN and CDR2 SVGIG (reference sequence). Trimming pared 1 base from V and 2 bases from J, leaving 11 bases between. The CDR3 is made up of 14 amino acids. The CDR3 bases are TGTGCCTGGAGTGATGCTGGCCCCAACTATGGCTACACCTTC. Amino acids: CAWSDAGPNYGYTF.

This clone was detected only once. This chain connects TRBV6-6 to TRBJ1-1; D not certain. V dropped 6 bases and J dropped 1 base, with 6 bases sitting between them. This CDR3 region has 12 residues. Germline CDR1 MNHNY, CDR2 SVGAGI (reference sequence). The CDR3 loop is CASRLPNTEAFF. The CDR3 coding sequence is TGTGCCAGCAGACTCCCGAACACTGAAGCTTTCTTT.

This chain connects TRBV6-6 to TRBJ1-4; D is unclear. The V and J ends lost 6 bases and 7 bases respectively, with 12 bases between them. CDR1 and CDR2 from the germline V gene are MNHNY and SVGAGI (reference sequence). The CDR3 totals 13 residues. As DNA, the CDR3 is TGTGCCAGCAGCCTATATTCGGGTGAAAAACTGTTTTTT. Translation: CASSLYSGEKLFF.

V and J are TRBV12-5 and TRBJ1-1; TRBD1 is a possible D gene (5 bases). The CDR3 contains 13 residues. Trimming removed 2 bases at V and 4 bases at J, with 8 bases between. Germline CDR1 reads LGHNT; CDR2 reads FRNRAP. As DNA, the CDR3 is TGTGCTAGTGGTTTGAGGAGGGGCACTGAAGCTTTCTTT. Its translation: CASGLRRGTEAFF.

The gene calls are TRBV5-5 and TRBJ2-5; 7 nucleotides agree with TRBD1. The junction had 15 bases not matched to a gene; V was cut back by 4 bases and J by 0 bases. The germline V gene has CDR1 SGHKS and CDR2 YYEKEE (reference sequence). The CDR3 totals 18 residues. Here the CDR3 reads CASSPREAGGWYQETQYF. The CDR3 DNA is TGTGCCAGCAGCCCCCGAGAGGCAGGGGGTTGGTACCAAGAGACCCAGTACTTC.

The chain has TRBV4-2 and TRBJ2-7; 7 bases line up with TRBD2. After removal of 2 bases from V and 0 bases from J, the junction contained 4 bases not matched to a gene. There are 15 residues in the CDR3. Germline CDR1 and CDR2: LGHNA and YNFKEQ. Here the CDR3 reads CASSQLAGYSYEQYF. The DNA for the CDR3 is TGTGCCAGCAGCCAATTAGCGGGTTACTCCTACGAGCAGTACTTC.

The chain has TRBV10-3 and TRBJ2-7; a weak D match, TRBD2 (5 bases). CDR1 is ENHRY, CDR2 SYGVKD, per germline. Trimming removed 3 bases at V and 0 bases at J, with 9 bases between. The CDR3 is 14 amino acids. CDR3 DNA sequence: TGTGCCATCAGTGATGGCGGGCTCTCCTACGAGCAGTACTTC. This translates into CAISDGGLSYEQYF.

The chain links TRBV7-2 to TRBJ2-7; D is unclear. CDR1 and CDR2 from the germline V gene are SGHTA and FQGNSA. V lost 1 base to trimming and J lost 2 bases, with 9 bases between them. The CDR3 covers 14 residues. CDR3 region: CASSLERAAYEQYF. The CDR3 DNA is TGTGCCAGCAGCTTAGAGCGCGCCGCCTACGAGCAGTACTTC.

This clone was observed a single time. The CDR3 sequence is CASSRRTDSGANVLTF. DNA for the CDR3: TGTGCCAGTAGTCGCCGTACAGACTCTGGGGCCAACGTCCTGACTTTC. The chain is built from TRBV19 and TRBJ2-6; unclear D gene. Germline CDR1 reads LNHDA; CDR2 reads SQIVND (reference sequence). The CDR3 has 16 amino acids. V lost 5 bases and J lost 0, with 11 bases in between.

The rearrangement uses TRBV6-5 and TRBJ1-3; perhaps TRBD1 as D (6 bases). Looked up from germline, CDR1 is MNHEY and CDR2 is SVGAGI. The V end lost 2 bases, the J end lost 1 base, and 12 bases lay between the germline ends. This CDR3 has 16 residues. The CDR3 sequence is CASSYEQGYSGNTIYF. In DNA form, the CDR3 reads TGTGCCAGCAGTTACGAACAGGGATATTCTGGAAACACCATATATTTT.

This chain joins TRBV2 and TRBJ1-3; TRBD1 might be the D (5 bases). Looked up from germline, CDR1 is SNHLY and CDR2 is FYNNEI. The germline V and J ends were trimmed by 4 bases and 1 base, with 14 bases remaining between them. CDR3 length equals 16 residues. The CDR3 sequence is CASSANRPNSGNTIYF. For the CDR3, the DNA is TGTGCCAGCAGTGCCAACAGGCCGAATTCTGGAAACACCATATATTTT. Full variable domain (rest looked up from reference TRBV2 and TRBJ1-3): EPEVTQTPSHQVTQMGQEVILRCVPISNHLYFYWYRQILGQKVEFLVSFYNNEISEKSEIFDDQFSVERPDGSNFTLKIRSTKLEDSAMYFCASSANRPNSGNTIYFGEGSWLTVV.

The rearrangement uses TRBV18 and TRBJ1-1, with 9 bases that match TRBD1. The ends lost 1 base at V and 5 bases at J; junction bases unmatched: 8. Germline V gene sequence: CDR1 KGHSH, CDR2 LQKENI. This CDR3 region has 16 residues. CDR3 DNA sequence: TGTGCCAGCTCACCACGAGACAGGGGGGCATGGACTGAAGCTTTCTTT. Amino acids: CASSPRDRGAWTEAFF.

The chain uses TRBV3-1 (or the pseudogene TRBV3-2) and TRBJ1-6; D is uncertain. This CDR3 spans 22 amino acids. The germline V gene has CDR1 LGHDT and CDR2 YNNKEL (reference sequence). V was cut by 4 bases and J by 3 bases, with 31 bases left in between. The CDR3 region has the DNA TGTGCCAGCAGCCCCGAAAGCAGACATGAACATCGGAGGGCCCTCTATAATTCACCCCTCCACTTT. Translated: CASSPESRHEHRRALYNSPLHF.

CDR3 protein: CATSRGQGRNTEAFF. CDR3 coding DNA: TGTGCCACCAGCAGAGGACAGGGGCGGAACACTGAAGCTTTCTTT. The chain combines TRBV15 with TRBJ1-1; 8 nucleotides agree with TRBD1. The germline V gene has CDR1 LNHNV and CDR2 YYDKDF (reference sequence). The CDR3 spans 15 residues. V was pared by 1 base and J by 1 base, with 2 bases of the junction left unmatched.

The chain links TRBV7-2 to TRBJ2-3; 11 nucleotides line up with TRBD1. V gave up 1 base and J gave up 5 bases; unmatched junction bases: 8. Germline assignment: CDR1 SGHTA and CDR2 FQGNSA. The CDR3 length is 17 residues. CDR3 bases: TGTGCCAGCAGCTTAGTTGGGACAGGGGGTTCGAAAGATACGCAGTATTTT. Its translation is CASSLVGTGGSKDTQYF. The full variable domain, with the rest looked up from reference TRBV7-2 and TRBJ2-3, is GAGVSQSPSNKVTEKGKDVELRCDPISGHTALYWYRQSLGQGLEFLIYFQGNSAPDKSGLPSDRFSAERTGGSVSTLTIQRTQQEDSAVYLCASSLVGTGGSKDTQYFGPGTRLTVL.

The rearrangement uses TRBV2 and TRBJ2-2, with unresolved D. Trimming cost V 7 bases and J 2 bases, with 11 bases left between them. The CDR3 covers 14 residues. Germline V lookup: CDR1 SNHLY, CDR2 FYNNEI. CDR3 amino acids: CASMKSSNTGELFF. The DNA of the CDR3 is TGTGCCAGCATGAAAAGCTCTAACACCGGGGAGCTGTTTTTT.

The chain couples TRBV5-1 to TRBJ2-1; TRBD1 might be the D (5 bases). Looked up from germline, CDR1 is SGHRS and CDR2 is YFSETQ. CDR3 size: 15 residues. The V end was cut by 3 bases, the J end by 0 bases, with 10 bases between. The CDR3 nucleotides are TGCGCCAGCAGCTCCGGACACCTCTCCTACAATGAGCAGTTCTTC. Encoded protein: CASSSGHLSYNEQFF.